The T cell receptor beta chain described here comes from a study of T cell responses to AZD1222 COVID-19 vaccine. Study-wide results and limits: Researchers took repertoire samples only after the peak T cell response had come. It should be noted that donors were predominantly white British and more often female, and clonal diversity was possibly underestimated. CD4 TCRs linked to vaccination spanned spike, dominating at 160-218 and 743-854. Targeting of unmutated variant regions was reportedly seen in nearly half of spike-specific TCRs.

TCRdb's copy holds only in-frame clones and misses some; the assay was immunoSEQ multiplex PCR. This table has roughly 130,000 clones, 85% to 90% appearing once. As to this clone: The antigen remains undetermined.

Deletions cut 0 bases from V and 7 bases from J, with 12 bases between. The V gene's germline CDR1 is MNHEY and CDR2 SMNVEV (reference sequence). There are 14 residues in the CDR3. The rearrangement joins TRBV27 to TRBJ1-2; no firm D call. This receptor was identified in an adult in good health. Sequencing used peripheral blood, obtained on day 0 of AZD1222 vaccination. For the CDR3, the DNA is TGTGCCAGCAGTTTATCTCGGACCAGTGGTGGCTACACCTTC. Its protein is CASSLSRTSGGYTF.